This T cell receptor (beta chain) appears in the sequencing data of a study of cytomegalovirus exposure and HLA in healthy donors. About the research overall: There were 75 million to 95 million unique TCRs (from HLA-typed donors) in an early data release. Broader study findings: Prior analysis indicated that the majority of TCR beta V segments exhibited productivity approximately 87% or approximately 30% of the time. Another analysis was done later, and it associated roughly 15,000 TCR beta sequences with HLA alleles at 0.05 false discovery rate.

On this clone itself: Antigen: not known.

The donors, nominally healthy at sampling, likely had unrecorded immune exposures. Between the trimmed V and J ends, which lost 0 bases and 9 bases, there was a span of 13 bases. CDR1 is SGHRS, CDR2 YFSETQ, per germline. The CDR3 is 15 amino acids. Researchers ran the PCR with 60 Vbeta and 13 Jbeta primers. Using immunoSEQ multiplex PCR, the repertoire was profiled, and TCRdb retains in-frame clones only, with some absent. The sample shows roughly 200,000 clones, 70% to 85% of them seen only once. This receptor was taken from a woman aged 25-40 years in good health and CMV-seropositive. The sample comprised PBMCs. The rearrangement uses TRBV5-1 and TRBJ1-6; D is undetermined. The CDR3 region is CASSLGQVEGSPLHF. The CDR3, as DNA: TGCGCCAGCAGCTTGGGCCAGGTTGAGGGTTCACCCCTCCACTTT.